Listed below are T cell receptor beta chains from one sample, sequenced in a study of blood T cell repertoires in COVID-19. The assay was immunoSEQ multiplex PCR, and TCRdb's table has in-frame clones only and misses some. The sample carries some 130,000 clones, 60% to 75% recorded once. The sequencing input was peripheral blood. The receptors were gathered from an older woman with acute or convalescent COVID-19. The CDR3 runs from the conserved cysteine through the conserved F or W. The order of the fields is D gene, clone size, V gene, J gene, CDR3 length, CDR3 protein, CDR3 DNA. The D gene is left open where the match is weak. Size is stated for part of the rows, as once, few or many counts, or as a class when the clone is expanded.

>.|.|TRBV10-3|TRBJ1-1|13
CAARGEGIAEAFF
TGTGCCGCCCGGGGGGAAGGGATCGCTGAAGCTTTCTTT
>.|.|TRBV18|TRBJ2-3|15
CASSPPVAGTDTQYF
TGTGCCAGCTCACCACCGGTAGCGGGCACAGATACGCAGTATTTT
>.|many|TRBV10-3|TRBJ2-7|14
CAISEGEGRREQYF
TGTGCCATCAGTGAAGGAGAGGGCAGAAGGGAGCAGTACTTC
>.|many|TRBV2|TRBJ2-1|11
CASSELGGQFF
TGTGCCAGCAGTGAACTCGGAGGGCAGTTCTTC
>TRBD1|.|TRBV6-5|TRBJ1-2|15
CASSFTGTGTYGYTF
TGTGCCAGCAGCTTCACCGGGACAGGGACCTATGGCTACACCTTC
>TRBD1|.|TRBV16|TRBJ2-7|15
CASSQVARGLYEQYF
TGTGCCAGCAGCCAAGTCGCCAGGGGGCTCTACGAGCAGTACTTC
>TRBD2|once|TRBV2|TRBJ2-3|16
CASSELAGFSTDTQYF
TGTGCCAGCAGTGAACTAGCGGGGTTTAGCACAGATACGCAGTATTTT
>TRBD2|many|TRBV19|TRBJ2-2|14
CASSTIGGAGELFF
TGTGCCAGTAGTACGATCGGGGGGGCCGGGGAGCTGTTTTTT
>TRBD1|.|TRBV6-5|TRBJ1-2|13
CASSYWTGGAYTF
TGTGCCAGCAGTTACTGGACAGGGGGCGCCTACACCTTC
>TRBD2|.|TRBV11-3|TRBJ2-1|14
CASSLLAGSNEQFF
TGTGCCAGCAGCTTACTAGCGGGCTCCAATGAGCAGTTCTTC
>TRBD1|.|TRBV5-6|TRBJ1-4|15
CASSLAGGFSEKLFF
TGTGCCAGCAGCTTGGCAGGGGGGTTCAGTGAAAAACTGTTTTTT
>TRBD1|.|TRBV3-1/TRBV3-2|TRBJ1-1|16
CASSRDREVPNTEAFF
TGTGCCAGCAGCCGGGACAGGGAGGTCCCGAACACTGAAGCTTTCTTT
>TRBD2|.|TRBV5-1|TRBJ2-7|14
CASSLRLAGQEQYF
TGCGCCAGCAGCTTGAGACTAGCGGGACAAGAGCAGTACTTC
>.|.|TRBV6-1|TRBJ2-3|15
CASSEVGRATDTQYF
TGTGCCAGCAGTGAAGTGGGCAGGGCCACAGATACGCAGTATTTT
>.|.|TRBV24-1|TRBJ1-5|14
CATSDLGAPQPQHF
TGTGCCACCAGTGATTTAGGGGCGCCTCAGCCCCAGCATTTT
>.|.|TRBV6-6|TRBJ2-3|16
CASSYPFPGGTDTQYF
TGTGCCAGCAGTTACCCGTTCCCCGGGGGCACAGATACGCAGTATTTT
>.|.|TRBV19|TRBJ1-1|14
CASSIVGTGTEAFF
TGTGCCAGTAGTATAGTGGGCACCGGCACTGAAGCTTTCTTT
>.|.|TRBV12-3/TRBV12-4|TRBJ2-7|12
CASSFEGYEQYF
TGTGCCAGCAGTTTTGAGGGCTACGAGCAGTACTTC
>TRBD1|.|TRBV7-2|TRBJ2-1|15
CASSYGQGLGGEQFF
TGTGCCAGCAGCTACGGACAGGGTCTCGGAGGTGAGCAGTTCTTC
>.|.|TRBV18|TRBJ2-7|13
CASSPFNMNEQYF
TGTGCCAGCTCACCATTCAACATGAACGAGCAGTACTTC
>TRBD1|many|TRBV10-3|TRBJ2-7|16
CAISESPGGSAYEQYF
TGTGCCATCAGTGAGTCGCCAGGGGGATCCGCCTACGAGCAGTACTTC
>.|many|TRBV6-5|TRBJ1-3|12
CATRGPGNTIYF
TGTGCCACCCGGGGTCCTGGAAACACCATATATTTT
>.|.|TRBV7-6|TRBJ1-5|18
CASSLVVRITQDYQPQHF
TGTGCCAGCAGCTTAGTTGTTCGAATTACCCAGGATTATCAGCCCCAGCATTTT
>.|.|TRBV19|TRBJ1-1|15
CASSTPSTGGTEAFF
TGTGCCAGTAGTACCCCCTCTACGGGGGGAACTGAAGCTTTCTTT
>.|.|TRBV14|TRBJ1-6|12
CASSVVQGPLHF
TGTGCCAGCAGCGTCGTACAGGGACCCCTCCACTTT
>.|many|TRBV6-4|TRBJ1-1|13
CASSDGLNTEAFF
TGTGCCAGCAGTGACGGCCTGAACACTGAAGCTTTCTTT
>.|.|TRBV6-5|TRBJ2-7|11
CASRRQYQQYF
TGTGCCAGCAGACGACAGTACCAGCAGTACTTC
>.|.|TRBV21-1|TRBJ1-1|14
CASSKRGKQKGAFF
TGTGCCAGCAGCAAAAGGGGAAAACAAAAGGGAGCTTTCTTT
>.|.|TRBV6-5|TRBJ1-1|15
CASRKKVEGITEAFF
TGTGCCAGCAGAAAAAAGGTGGAGGGTATTACTGAAGCTTTCTTT
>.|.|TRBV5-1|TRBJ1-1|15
CASSLVGGEDTEAFF
TGCGCCAGCAGCTTGGTGGGGGGAGAGGACACTGAAGCTTTCTTT
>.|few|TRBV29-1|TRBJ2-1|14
CSVETAHSYNEQFF
TGCAGCGTTGAGACAGCCCACTCCTACAATGAGCAGTTCTTC
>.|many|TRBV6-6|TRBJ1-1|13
CASSREGGTEAFF
TGTGCCAGCAGTAGAGAAGGGGGAACTGAAGCTTTCTTT
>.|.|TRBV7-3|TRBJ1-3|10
CASGRNTIYF
TGTGCCAGCGGCAGAAACACCATATATTTT
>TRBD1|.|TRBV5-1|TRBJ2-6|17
CASSSGTGSSGANVLTF
TGCGCCAGCAGCTCAGGGACAGGAAGCTCTGGGGCCAACGTCCTGACTTTC
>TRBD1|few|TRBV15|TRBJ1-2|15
CATSRDRQGANGYTF
TGTGCCACCAGCAGAGATCGCCAGGGGGCGAATGGCTACACCTTC
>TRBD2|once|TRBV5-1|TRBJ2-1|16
CASSSQAGGGNNEQFF
TGCGCCAGCAGCTCCCAAGCGGGAGGAGGCAACAATGAGCAGTTCTTC
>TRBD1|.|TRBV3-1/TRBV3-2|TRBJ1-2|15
CASSQGSTGNYGYTF
TGTGCCAGCAGCCAAGGCTCGACAGGGAACTATGGCTACACCTTC
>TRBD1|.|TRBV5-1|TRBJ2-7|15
CASSPGDRVSYEQYF
TGCGCCAGCAGCCCGGGGGACAGGGTCTCCTACGAGCAGTACTTC
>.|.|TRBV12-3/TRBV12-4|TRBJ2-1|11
CASSLKSEQFF
TGTGCCAGCAGTTTAAAGAGTGAGCAGTTCTTC
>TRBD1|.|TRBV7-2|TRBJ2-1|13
CASSARGQGEQFF
TGTGCCAGCAGCGCCCGGGGACAGGGAGAGCAGTTCTTC
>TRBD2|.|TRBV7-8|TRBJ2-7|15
CASRSGTSSFREQYF
TGTGCCAGCAGATCCGGGACTAGCAGCTTTCGCGAGCAGTACTTC
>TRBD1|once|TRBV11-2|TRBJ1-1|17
CASSLDRLIGQGSEAFF
TGTGCCAGCAGCTTAGATCGATTAATTGGACAGGGTTCTGAAGCTTTCTTT
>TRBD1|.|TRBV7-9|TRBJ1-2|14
CASSLGGGGKGYTF
TGTGCCAGCAGCTTAGGAGGAGGGGGCAAGGGCTACACCTTC
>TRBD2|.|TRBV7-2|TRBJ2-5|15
CASSLQAGGLGTQYF
TGTGCCAGCAGCTTACAAGCGGGGGGGCTGGGGACCCAGTACTTC
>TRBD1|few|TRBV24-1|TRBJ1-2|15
CATSDPREGANGYTF
TGTGCCACCAGTGATCCCCGGGAGGGGGCGAATGGCTACACCTTC
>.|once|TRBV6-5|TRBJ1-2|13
CASSRRGAYGYTF
TGTGCCAGCAGTCGGCGGGGCGCTTATGGCTACACCTTC
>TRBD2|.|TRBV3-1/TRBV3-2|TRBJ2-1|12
CASSRGGVGQFF
TGTGCCAGCAGCCGTGGGGGGGTAGGGCAGTTCTTC
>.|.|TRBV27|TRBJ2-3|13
CASSPWQALTQYF
TGTGCCAGCAGTCCCTGGCAGGCCCTAACGCAGTATTTT
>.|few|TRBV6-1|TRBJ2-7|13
CASSFTGFYEQYF
TGTGCCAGCAGTTTCACAGGGTTCTACGAGCAGTACTTC
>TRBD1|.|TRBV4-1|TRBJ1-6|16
CASSQDWDRGDSPLHF
TGCGCCAGCAGCCAAGATTGGGACAGGGGAGATTCACCCCTCCACTTT
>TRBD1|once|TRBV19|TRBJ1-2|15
CASSRGTGGNYGYTF
TGTGCCAGTAGTAGGGGGACAGGAGGGAACTATGGCTACACCTTC